This T cell receptor (beta chain) was identified in a study of blood T cell repertoires in COVID-19. Across the study: The cDNA or gDNA used as material had been derived from T cells, B-cell-depleted T cells, or PBMCs.

Germline loops: CDR1 MNHEY, CDR2 SMNVEV (reference sequence). Trimming took 4 bases from V and 8 from J; bases not matched to a gene: 6. The CDR3 is 13 residues long. As handled by the study authors: Quantification of nucleated cells was approximated via reference gene primer amplification. The assay was immunoSEQ multiplex PCR, and TCRdb's table has in-frame clones only and misses some. The V and J calls and clone size come from that table; D and trimming were worked out from the DNA. The sample consists of under 250,000 clones, over 75% of them appearing once. Cohorts were determined from participant-reported clinical history.

The specimen was PBMCs or T cells enriched from blood (not recorded which). The chain couples TRBV27 to TRBJ1-2; 8 positions match TRBD1. This clonotype was sampled from a woman aged 45 to 65 with acute COVID-19. Here the CDR3 DNA reads TGTGCCAGCAGTTCGGGCAGGGGGCAGGGCTACACCTTC. This sequence encodes CASSSGRGQGYTF.